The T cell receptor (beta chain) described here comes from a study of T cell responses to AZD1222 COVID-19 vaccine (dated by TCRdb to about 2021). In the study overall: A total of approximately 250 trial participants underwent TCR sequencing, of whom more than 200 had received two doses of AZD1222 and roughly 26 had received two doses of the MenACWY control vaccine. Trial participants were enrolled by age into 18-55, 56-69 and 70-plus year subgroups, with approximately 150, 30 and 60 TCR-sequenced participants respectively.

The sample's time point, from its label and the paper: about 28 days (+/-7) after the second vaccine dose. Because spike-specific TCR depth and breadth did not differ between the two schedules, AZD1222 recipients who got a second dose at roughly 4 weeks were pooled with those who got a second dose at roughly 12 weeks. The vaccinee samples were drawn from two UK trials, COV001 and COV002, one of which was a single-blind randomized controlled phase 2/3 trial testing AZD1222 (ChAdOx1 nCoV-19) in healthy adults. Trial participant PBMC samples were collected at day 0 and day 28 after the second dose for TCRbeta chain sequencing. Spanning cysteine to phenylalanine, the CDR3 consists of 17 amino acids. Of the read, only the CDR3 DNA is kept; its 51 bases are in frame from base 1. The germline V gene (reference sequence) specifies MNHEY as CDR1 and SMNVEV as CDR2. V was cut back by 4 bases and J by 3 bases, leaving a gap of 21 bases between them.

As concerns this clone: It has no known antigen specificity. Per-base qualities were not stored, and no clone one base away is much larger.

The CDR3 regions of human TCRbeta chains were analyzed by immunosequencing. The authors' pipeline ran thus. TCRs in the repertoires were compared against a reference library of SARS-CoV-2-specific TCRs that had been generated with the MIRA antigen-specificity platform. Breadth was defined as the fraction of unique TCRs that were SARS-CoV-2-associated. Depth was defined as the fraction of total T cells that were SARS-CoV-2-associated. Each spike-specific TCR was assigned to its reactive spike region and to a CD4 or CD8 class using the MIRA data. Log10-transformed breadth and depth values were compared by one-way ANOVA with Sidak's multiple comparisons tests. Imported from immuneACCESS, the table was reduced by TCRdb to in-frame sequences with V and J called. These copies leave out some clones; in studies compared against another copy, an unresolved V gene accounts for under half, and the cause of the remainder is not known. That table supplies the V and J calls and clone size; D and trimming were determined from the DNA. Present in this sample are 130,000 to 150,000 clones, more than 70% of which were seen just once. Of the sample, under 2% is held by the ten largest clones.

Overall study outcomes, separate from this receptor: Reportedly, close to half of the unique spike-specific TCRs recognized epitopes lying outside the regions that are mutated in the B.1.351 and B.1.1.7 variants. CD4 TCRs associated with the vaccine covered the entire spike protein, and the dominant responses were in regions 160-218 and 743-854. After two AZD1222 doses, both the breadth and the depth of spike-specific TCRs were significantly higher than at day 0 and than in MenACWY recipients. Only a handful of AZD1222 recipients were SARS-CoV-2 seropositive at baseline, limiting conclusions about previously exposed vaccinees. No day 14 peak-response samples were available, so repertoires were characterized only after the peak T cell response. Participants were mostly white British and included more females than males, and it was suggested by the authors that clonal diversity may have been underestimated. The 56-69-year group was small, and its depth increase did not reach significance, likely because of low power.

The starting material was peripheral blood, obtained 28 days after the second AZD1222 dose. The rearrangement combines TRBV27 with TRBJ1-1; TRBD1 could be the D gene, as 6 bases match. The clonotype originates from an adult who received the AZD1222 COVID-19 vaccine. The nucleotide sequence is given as TGTGCCAGCAGTTCCCCGCCCAGGGGTTATGGTGACACTGAAGCTTTCTTT. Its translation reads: CASSSPPRGYGDTEAFF.